This record covers a single T cell receptor (beta chain). What it recognizes is unknown. This specimen comes from a study of post-analysis software for immune sequencing data. Study outcomes and limitations: Relative to controls, patients had about five TRBV segments at higher frequency, with TRBV5-6, TRBV5-1 and TRBV20-1 among these. Under the F measure, samples that were prepared in one batch clustered strongly together.

Each TCR beta cDNA library carried unique molecular identifiers. A population of roughly 0.85 to 11 million T cells gave rise to roughly 500,000 cDNA molecules. One entry per CDR3 protein results from TCRdb running MiXCR on the PCR reads. In the table there are about 810,000 distinct CDR3 sequences, approximately 53% of which are singletons. The germline V gene has CDR1 SGHRS and CDR2 YFSETQ. Trimming cost V 1 base and J 4 bases; bases outside gene matches: 7. This CDR3 contains 17 residues. Sequenced: blood. This clonotype was sampled from a girl under 18 with multiple sclerosis. The chain couples TRBV5-1 to TRBJ2-1; 11 bases are a match to TRBD2. CDR3 sequence reads: CASSLWGSGGDYNEQFF. The CDR3 DNA follows: TGCGCCAGCAGCTTGTGGGGTAGCGGGGGGGATTACAATGAGCAGTTCTTC. Looking up the rest from reference TRBV5-1 and TRBJ2-1 gives the full variable domain: KAGVTQTPRYLIKTRGQQVTLSCSPISGHRSVSWYQQTPGQGLQFLFEYFSETQRNKGNFPGRFSGRQFSNSRSEMNVSTLELGDSALYLCASSLWGSGGDYNEQFFGPGTRLTVL.